What follows are 27 T cell receptor beta chains derived from one specimen sequenced in a study of T cell responses to AZD1222 COVID-19 vaccine. The assay was immunoSEQ multiplex PCR, and TCRdb's table has in-frame clones only and misses some. The sample contains 150,000 to 200,000 clones, roughly 93% of which appear only once. Here the sequenced sample was peripheral blood, taken on day 0 of AZD1222 vaccination. The receptors originated from an adult in good health.

The rearrangement uses TRBV6-5 and TRBJ1-5; D unclear. This CDR3 contains 15 residues. The V gene lost 0 bases and the J gene lost 4 bases, with 10 bases spanning the gap. CDR1 MNHEY and CDR2 SVGAGI come from the germline V gene. CDR3 sequence: CASSYSFGFNQPQHF. CDR3 nucleotide sequence: TGTGCCAGCAGTTACTCGTTCGGATTTAATCAGCCCCAGCATTTT.

The chain combines TRBV7-2 with TRBJ2-7; D is uncertain. Germline V CDR1 and CDR2: SGHTA, FQGNSA. CDR3 size: 11 residues. V lost 4 bases and J lost 7, with 8 bases in between. The CDR3 is CASSSTDEQYF. The CDR3 DNA is TGTGCCAGCAGCTCTACCGATGAGCAGTACTTC. The whole variable domain, remainder taken from reference TRBV7-2 and TRBJ2-7, is GAGVSQSPSNKVTEKGKDVELRCDPISGHTALYWYRQSLGQGLEFLIYFQGNSAPDKSGLPSDRFSAERTGGSVSTLTIQRTQQEDSAVYLCASSSTDEQYFGPGTRLTVT.

The chain uses TRBV5-1 and TRBJ2-1, with D perhaps given as TRBD1 or TRBD2 (5 bases each). Germline values: CDR1 SGHRS, CDR2 YFSETQ. This CDR3 has 15 residues. With 4 bases removed from V and 2 bases from J, the gap between germline ends came to 13 bases. In DNA form, the CDR3 reads TGCGCCAGCAGCCTTGCGGTGGGGGCCTACAATGAGCAGTTCTTC. This encodes CASSLAVGAYNEQFF.

The rearrangement uses TRBV5-1 and TRBJ1-4, with 12 bases identical to TRBD1. Germline-derived CDR1 and CDR2 are SGHRS and YFSETQ. Trimming took 7 bases from V and 8 from J; bases not matched to a gene: 6. This CDR3 region has 14 residues. CDR3 in amino acids: CASSYGTGGEKLFF. CDR3 DNA: TGCGCCAGCTCGTACGGGACAGGGGGCGAAAAACTGTTTTTT.

The rearrangement joins TRBV7-2 to TRBJ2-7; TRBD1 is a possible D gene (6 bases). Germline CDR1 is SGHTA and CDR2 is FQGNSA. V was pared by 4 bases and J by 3 bases, with 13 bases between. CDR3 size: 14 residues. The CDR3: CASSSPGHYYEQYF. Written as DNA, the CDR3 is TGTGCCAGCAGCTCACCGGGACACTACTACGAGCAGTACTTC.

The chain combines TRBV24-1 with TRBJ1-5; D is possibly TRBD1 (5 bases). This CDR3 has 13 residues. CDR1 is KGHDR, CDR2 SFDVKD, per germline. The V and J ends lost 3 bases and 5 bases respectively, with 7 bases between them. CDR3 DNA: TGTGCCACCAGTGATGGGGGGTATCAGCCCCAGCATTTT. This translates into CATSDGGYQPQHF.

The V and J genes are TRBV20-1 and TRBJ2-7; D uncertain. Germline V gene lookup returns CDR1 DFQATT and CDR2 SNEGSKA (reference sequence). CDR3 length: 11 amino acids. Trimming shortened V by 3 bases and J by 2 bases, and 5 bases separated the two germline ends. CDR3 sequence (DNA): TGCAGTGCTAGTGGGGCCTACGAGCAGTACTTC. Translating gives CSASGAYEQYF.

In its sample, this clone was seen once. The V call is TRBV24-1, the J call TRBJ2-3; a weak D match, TRBD1 (5 bases). Germline V CDR1 and CDR2: KGHDR, SFDVKD. The CDR3 has 14 amino acids. Trimming cost V 7 bases and J 4 bases, with 14 bases left between them. The DNA of the CDR3 is TGTGCCACCAGGGACACCAGACGGGCAGATACGCAGTATTTT. Protein: CATRDTRRADTQYF.

This chain links TRBV5-4 with TRBJ2-1, with TRBD2 identical over 11 bases. The ends lost 0 bases at V and 8 bases at J; junction bases unmatched: 7. Germline CDR1 is SGHNT and CDR2 is YYREEE (reference sequence). The CDR3 contains 16 residues. The CDR3, as DNA: TGTGCCAGCAGCTTGGGAGTTAGCGGGAGGGACGATGAGCAGTTCTTC. This gives the protein CASSLGVSGRDDEQFF.

V and J are TRBV4-2 and TRBJ1-2, with TRBD1 matching over 9 bases. This CDR3 is built from 20 residues. The germline V gene has CDR1 LGHNA and CDR2 YNFKEQ. Germline trimming cut 1 base from V and 0 bases from J; bases unmatched to any gene: 15. This CDR3 reads CASSQVKIWDRDQANYGYTF. In DNA, the CDR3 is TGTGCCAGCAGCCAAGTTAAAATCTGGGACAGGGATCAGGCTAACTATGGCTACACCTTC.

The chain recombines TRBV9 with TRBJ1-4; tentatively, D is TRBD1 (6 bases). The CDR3 runs to 15 residues. The V end lost 0 bases, the J end lost 8 bases, and 14 bases lay between the germline ends. From germline, CDR1 is SGDLS and CDR2 YYNGEE. The CDR3 DNA reads TGTGCCAGCAGCGTAGAGGACAGCCCGGGGGAAAAACTGTTTTTT. Its translation: CASSVEDSPGEKLFF.

The genes are TRBV9 and TRBJ1-3; D might be TRBD1 (5 bases). CDR3 length equals 16 residues. Germline V gene sequence: CDR1 SGDLS, CDR2 YYNGEE. The ends were cut back, 0 bases at V and 3 bases at J, with 13 bases in the middle. The CDR3, as DNA: TGTGCCAGCAGCGTAGGGCAGGGAGGAGGTGGAAACACCATATATTTT. This translates into CASSVGQGGGGNTIYF.

The chain links TRBV5-4 to TRBJ2-5; D might be TRBD1 or TRBD2, each matching 7 bases. V lost 2 bases and J lost 4, with 12 bases in between. Looked up from germline, CDR1 is SGHNT and CDR2 is YYREEE (reference sequence). This CDR3 has 14 amino acids. DNA of the CDR3: TGTGCCAGCAGCTTACCAGGGGGGGGAGAGACCCAGTACTTC. Translated: CASSLPGGGETQYF.

The chain employs TRBV10-3 and TRBJ1-1, with no clear D. CDR3 length: 12 amino acids. The germline V and J ends were trimmed by 0 bases and 8 bases, with 7 bases remaining between them. CDR1 is ENHRY, CDR2 SYGVKD, per germline. The DNA of the CDR3 is TGTGCCATCAGTGAGTCGAGTGACGAAGCTTTCTTT. Its protein is CAISESSDEAFF.

The rearrangement uses TRBV5-6 and TRBJ2-7, with 9 bases lining up with TRBD1. Germline CDR1 reads SGHDT; CDR2 reads YYEEEE. The CDR3 totals 13 residues. The trim removed 5 bases at V and 4 bases at J, leaving 4 bases unmatched. The CDR3 sequence: CASRIGTGYEQYF. The CDR3 bases are TGTGCCAGCAGAATAGGGACAGGGTACGAGCAGTACTTC. Full variable domain (outside the CDR3, taken from reference TRBV5-6 and TRBJ2-7): DAGVTQSPTHLIKTRGQQVTLRCSPKSGHDTVSWYQQALGQGPQFIFQYYEEEERQRGNFPDRFSGHQFPNYSSELNVNALLLGDSALYLCASRIGTGYEQYFGPGTRLTVT.

Of note for this clone: One end of the junction does not line up with germline, which may come from a read error. The V gene is TRBV3-1 (or the pseudogene TRBV3-2), the J gene TRBJ1-6, with 7 bases lining up with TRBD1. The CDR3 is 16 residues long. The germline gives CDR1 LGHDT, CDR2 YNNKEL (reference sequence). The CDR3 here is CASSQPGGQLNSPLHF. As DNA, the CDR3 is TGTGCCAGCAGCCAACCAGGGGGACAGTTAAATTCGCCCCTCCACTTT.

J is TRBJ1-2 and V is TRBV7-3; D gene uncertain. The germline V gene has CDR1 SGHTA and CDR2 FQGTGA. V shed 4 bases and J shed 5 bases, with 8 bases lying between them. The CDR3 is made up of 12 amino acids. CDR3 nucleotide sequence: TGTGCCAGCAGCTCTCAGACATATGGCTACACCTTC. It specifies CASSSQTYGYTF.

The chain carries TRBV11-2 and TRBJ2-1; D possibly uses TRBD1 or TRBD2 (5 bases each). V dropped 1 base and J dropped 2 bases, with 15 bases sitting between them. Germline CDR1 SGHAT, CDR2 FQNNGV. The CDR3 runs to 17 residues. CDR3 loop: CASSLGSWGSTYNEQFF. The CDR3 DNA is TGTGCCAGCAGCTTAGGTAGTTGGGGGTCGACCTACAATGAGCAGTTCTTC.

The rearrangement joins TRBV7-9 to TRBJ2-5; D possibly uses TRBD1 or TRBD2 (5 bases each). Deletions cut 1 base from V and 1 base from J, with 10 bases between. There are 15 residues in the CDR3. CDR1 SEHNR and CDR2 FQNEAQ come from the germline V gene (reference sequence). In DNA, the CDR3 is TGTGCCAGCAGCTTAGGGGGCGGAGGCCAAGAGACCCAGTACTTC. This gives the protein CASSLGGGGQETQYF.

This sequence joins TRBV29-1 and TRBJ1-5; perhaps TRBD1 as D (5 bases). The CDR3 is made up of 12 amino acids. Germline V gives CDR1 SQVTM, CDR2 ANQGSEA. The V and J ends lost 6 bases and 3 bases respectively, with 9 bases between them. CDR3 loop: CSVGGVNQPQHF. The CDR3 nucleotides are TGCAGCGTCGGGGGGGTCAATCAGCCCCAGCATTTT.

The chain is built from TRBV28 and TRBJ1-5; 8 bases map to TRBD1. The V and J ends lost 6 bases and 0 bases, in that order; junction bases with no gene match: 10. Germline V gene data show CDR1 as MDHEN and CDR2 as SYDVKM. This CDR3 is built from 17 residues. The DNA for the CDR3 is TGTGCCAGCAGCCCGACAGGGGAGATGTATAGCAATCAGCCCCAGCATTTT. It translates to CASSPTGEMYSNQPQHF. The variable domain in full, completed from reference TRBV28 and TRBJ1-5, reads DVKVTQSSRYLVKRTGEKVFLECVQDMDHENMFWYRQDPGLGLRLIYFSYDVKMKEKGDIPEGYSVSREKKERFSLILESASTNQTSMYLCASSPTGEMYSNQPQHFGDGTRLSIL.

The rearrangement links TRBV15 to TRBJ1-2; unclear D gene. This CDR3 comprises 14 residues. The V and J ends lost 0 bases and 4 bases respectively, with 9 bases between them. Germline loops: CDR1 LNHNV, CDR2 YYDKDF (reference sequence). The CDR3 protein is CATSRDNDGYGYTF. DNA of the CDR3: TGTGCCACCAGCAGAGATAATGACGGCTATGGCTACACCTTC.

Only one count was recorded for this clone. The chain has TRBV28 and TRBJ1-4; perhaps TRBD1 as D (5 bases). The CDR3 loop spans 13 amino acids. Trimming shortened V by 3 bases and J by 6 bases, and 8 bases separated the two germline ends. The V gene's germline CDR1 is MDHEN and CDR2 SYDVKM. CDR3 in DNA: TGTGCCAGCAGTTTCGGGGCTGATGAAAAACTGTTTTTT. As protein: CASSFGADEKLFF.

The V call is TRBV10-3, the J call TRBJ1-5; 8 bases map to TRBD1. CDR1 and CDR2 (germline): ENHRY, SYGVKD. This CDR3 is 15 amino acids long. Unmatched junction bases numbered 3, after V lost 2 bases and J lost 3 bases. The CDR3 DNA reads as TGTGCCATCAGTGAGCAGGGGGCCATCAATCAGCCCCAGCATTTT. Encoded protein: CAISEQGAINQPQHF.

Note on this clone: A junction end diverges from the germline sequence, so it may reflect a read error. J is TRBJ2-1 and V is TRBV7-3, with TRBD2 matching over 10 bases. The CDR3 length is 18 residues. CDR1 is SGHTA, CDR2 FQGTGA, per germline. The CDR3 loop reads CASSRPASGSTNYNEQLF. The DNA of the CDR3 is TGTGCCAGCAGTAGACCGGCTAGCGGGAGTACAAATTACAATGAGCAGCTCTTC.

The V gene is TRBV6-5, the J gene TRBJ1-2; TRBD1 agrees at 8 bases. Trimming cost V 8 bases and J 3 bases; bases outside gene matches: 11. CDR1 and CDR2 from the germline V gene are MNHEY and SVGAGI. The CDR3 runs to 15 residues. The CDR3 DNA sequence: TGTGCCAGCCTCCCCTCAGGACAGGGACACTATGGCTACACCTTC. Translation: CASLPSGQGHYGYTF.

About this clone: A read error may produce the germline difference seen at one junction end. This chain links TRBV7-2 with TRBJ1-1; a possible D gene is TRBD1 (5 bases). The CDR3 covers 19 residues. Per the germline V gene, CDR1 is SGHTA and CDR2 is FQGNSA. CDR3 sequence reads: CASSLAFRVSGGGGTEAFF. Written as DNA, the CDR3 is TGTGCCAGCAGCCTAGCCTTCCGCGTGTCAGGCGGGGGTGGGACTGAAGCTTTCTTT.